The 9 T cell receptor beta chains listed next were all sequenced from one sample in a study of CD8+ T cells in alopecia areata. cDNA prepared by RNA extraction and subsequent reverse transcription served as the template for sequencing. Here immunoSEQ multiplex PCR was the method, and the copy in TCRdb shows in-frame clones only, minus some. Reported are about 110,000 clones, none seen only once; the ten largest carry around 20%. Sequenced material: lesional skin. The receptor source for this set is a C3H/HeJ mouse with alopecia areata. The strain's MHC type: H2-k.

Worth noting for this clone: Gene labels here are mouse ones. The sequenced fragment ends 4 residues before the CDR3 boundary, so the rest is inferred from the germline J gene. The chain recombines TRBV31 with TRBJ2-1; 12 bases match TRBD2. Germline CDR1 is GKSSPN and CDR2 is SITVG. The CDR3 runs 12 residues. CDR3 in amino acids: CACRLGGPEQFF. Partial CDR3 DNA: TGTGCCTGCCGACTGGGGGGGCCT.

This clone appeared a few times. The junction departs from the called germline gene at one end, perhaps through a read error. Genes here carry mouse names. The missing CDR3 end, 4 residues past where the read stops, is filled in from the germline J gene. The chain has TRBV1 and TRBJ2-7, with D possibly TRBD2 on 6 matching bases. Germline loops: CDR1 NSQYPW, CDR2 LRSPGD (reference sequence). The CDR3 runs 15 residues. The part of the CDR3 DNA that was read is TGCCCCTGCAGTGCACTGGGAAGGAGCTCCTAT. It encodes CPCSALGRSSY. The whole CDR3 reads CPCSALGRSSYEQYF.

This clone was detected a few times. Genes here carry mouse names. The read ends 4 residues early relative to the CDR3; the germline J gene fills the gap. The V and J genes are TRBV13-3 and TRBJ1-1; 7 bases fit TRBD1. There are 13 residues in the CDR3. Germline V gene sequence: CDR1 NNHDY, CDR2 SYVADS. V was clipped by 5 bases and J by 4 bases; unmatched bases: 5. The part of the CDR3 DNA that was read is TGTGCCAGCAGACCTACAGGGGTCACA. Amino acids: CASRPTGVT. The entire CDR3 is CASRPTGVTEVFF.

On this clone: Gene names follow the mouse nomenclature. The read finishes 4 residues shy of the CDR3 end, and the germline J gene is used to complete it. This rearrangement joins TRBV19 to TRBJ1-2; the match to TRBD1 covers 7 bases. The CDR3 consists of 16 residues. The ends lost 1 base at V and 0 bases at J; junction bases unmatched: 6. The germline V gene has CDR1 FNHDT and CDR2 SITEND (reference sequence). Incomplete CDR3 DNA: TGTGCCAGCAGTATACACCGGGACAGTGCAAACTCC. Residues: CASSIHRDSANS. Given in full, the CDR3 is CASSIHRDSANSDYTF.

This clone came up a few times. Gene names are mouse gene names. Read sequence stops 4 residues before the CDR3 end, and the germline J gene provides the missing end. The chain is built from TRBV19 and TRBJ1-2, with 8 bases that match TRBD1. CDR1 and CDR2 from the germline V gene are FNHDT and SITEND (reference sequence). J was trimmed by 3 bases and V by 3 bases; bases with no gene match: 7. This CDR3 comprises 15 residues. CDR3 sequence reads: CASSTLTGVHSDYTF. CDR3 bases read: TGTGCCAGCAGTACCCTGACAGGGGTACACTCC. The whole variable domain, remainder taken from reference TRBV19 and TRBJ1-2, is GGIITQTPKFLIGQEGQKLTLKCQQNFNHDTMYWYRQDSGKGLRLIYYSITENDLQKGDLSEGYDASREKKSSFSLTVTSAQKNEMAVFLCASSTLTGVHSDYTFGSGTRLLVI.

The table lists this clone with a few counts. The gene names given are mouse names. The read terminates 4 residues ahead of where the CDR3 ends, so the germline J gene completes it. This chain joins TRBV16 and TRBJ2-7; 7 positions agree with TRBD1. The CDR3 loop spans 14 amino acids. V shed 1 base, J shed 3 bases, and the junction held 3 bases outside the gene matches. Germline values: CDR1 SGHSA, CDR2 FRNQAP. CDR3 DNA, as far as it was read: TGTGCAAGCAGCTTAGCTCGGGACAGCTAT. Residues: CASSLARDSY. The entire CDR3 is CASSLARDSYEQYF.

This clone was seen only a few times. Each gene name is a mouse one. The CDR3 end falls 4 residues outside the read, so it is completed with the germline J gene. The chain is built from TRBV17 and TRBJ2-4; TRBD1 might be the D (6 bases). Deletions cut 5 bases from V and 0 bases from J, with 12 bases between. From germline, CDR1 is MNHDT and CDR2 YYDKIL. CDR3 length equals 15 residues. CDR3 DNA, as far as it was read: TGTGCTAGCAGTCCGGGACAATATAGTCAAAAC. Amino acid sequence: CASSPGQYSQN. The entire CDR3 protein is CASSPGQYSQNTLYF.

About this clone: Gene labels here are mouse ones. The read ends 4 residues before the CDR3 terminus; that terminus is restored from the germline J gene. The chain is built from TRBV13-3 and TRBJ1-2; perhaps TRBD1 as D (5 bases). This CDR3 is built from 13 residues. The germline V gene has CDR1 NNHDY and CDR2 SYVADS. V dropped 3 bases and J dropped 4 bases, with 10 bases sitting between them. CDR3 DNA, as far as it was read: TGTGCCAGCAGTGCCGAAAGGGGCTCC. It codes for CASSAERGS. The whole CDR3 sequence is CASSAERGSDYTF.

This clone appeared a few times. Gene names and germline refer to mouse. The CDR3 goes on 4 residues after the read ends, and that part is filled in from the germline J gene. The gene calls are TRBV31 and TRBJ2-7; D not certain. V was shortened by 1 base and J by 0 bases, with 4 bases between the two germline ends. In germline, CDR1 is GKSSPN, CDR2 SITVG. The CDR3 totals 12 residues. The chain's CDR3 is CAWSPSSYEQYF. Incomplete CDR3 DNA: TGTGCCTGGAGTCCCTCCTCCTAT.